The source of this T cell receptor beta chain is a study of CD8 T cells in Susac syndrome. Study-wide context: Treatment at blood withdrawal was none, corticosteroids, or intravenous immunoglobulin alone in Susac syndrome patients.

The CDR3 sequence is 17 residues long. Trimming removed 4 bases from V and 0 bases from J; junction bases left unmatched: 10. From germline, CDR1 is MGHRA and CDR2 YSYEKL. An input of 0.5 to 1 ug of RNA was subjected to reverse transcription using random hexamers. MiXCR, applied by TCRdb to the immunoSEQ multiplex PCR reads, yields one record per CDR3 protein. The repertoire holds more than 100,000 distinct CDR3 sequences, with just under 95% as singletons. This TCR derives from a human donor with Susac syndrome. Sequencing was performed on CD8+ T cells from PBMCs. The chain couples TRBV4-1 to TRBJ1-2; 8 nucleotides agree with TRBD1. CDR3 DNA sequence: TGCGCCAGCAGCCCCGGGGGGACAGGACCTACTAACTATGGCTACACCTTC. Translation: CASSPGGTGPTNYGYTF.